The following is a T cell receptor beta chain sequence with its context. No antigen is known for it. Using immunoSEQ multiplex PCR, the repertoire was profiled, and TCRdb retains in-frame clones only, with some absent. The table shows around 1,900,000 clones, with 93% occurring only once. CDR3 length: 13 residues. V was cut by 5 bases and J by 1 base, with 9 bases left in between. CDR1 and CDR2 (germline): SNHLY, FYNNEI. This sample is drawn from a study of shared clonotypes between healthy human individuals. Study results and caveats: A generally larger estimated richness was seen in naive subsets than in memory subsets. Limited genetic and exposure-history diversity came from having few donors.

The naive CD8 fraction comprised CD45RO-negative cells positively selected for CCR7 and excluded terminally differentiated effector memory CD45RA+ cells. The study enrolled healthy HIV-negative adults without recent acute infections or vaccinations as donors. Input material: naive CD8+ T cells from PBMCs. The clonotype comes from a man aged 18 to 35 in good health. Some clones in this sample may be carry-over from other donors' samples. V is TRBV2 and J is TRBJ2-7; D may be TRBD2 (5 bases). CDR3: CASSTSGSYEQYF. The CDR3 DNA reads as TGTGCCAGCAGTACGAGCGGATCCTACGAGCAGTACTTC. The whole variable domain, remainder taken from reference TRBV2 and TRBJ2-7, is EPEVTQTPSHQVTQMGQEVILRCVPISNHLYFYWYRQILGQKVEFLVSFYNNEISEKSEIFDDQFSVERPDGSNFTLKIRSTKLEDSAMYFCASSTSGSYEQYFGPGTRLTVT.